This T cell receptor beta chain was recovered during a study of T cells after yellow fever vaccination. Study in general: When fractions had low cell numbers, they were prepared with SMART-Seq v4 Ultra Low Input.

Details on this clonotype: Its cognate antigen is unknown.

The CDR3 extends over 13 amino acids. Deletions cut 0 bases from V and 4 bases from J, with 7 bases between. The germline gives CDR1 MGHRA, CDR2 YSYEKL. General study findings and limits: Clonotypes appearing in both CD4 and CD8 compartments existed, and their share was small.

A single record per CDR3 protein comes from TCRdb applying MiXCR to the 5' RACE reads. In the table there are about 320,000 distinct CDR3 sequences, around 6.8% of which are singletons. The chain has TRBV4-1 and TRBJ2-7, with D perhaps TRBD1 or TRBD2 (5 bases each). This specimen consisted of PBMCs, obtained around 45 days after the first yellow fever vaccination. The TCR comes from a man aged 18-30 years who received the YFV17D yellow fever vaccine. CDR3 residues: CASSQEWGYEQYF. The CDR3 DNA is TGCGCCAGCAGCCAAGAATGGGGGTACGAGCAGTACTTC.